The 23 T cell receptor beta chains below all came from one sample that was sequenced in a study of OX40 agonist ivuxolimab in advanced cancers. The method was immunoSEQ multiplex PCR; TCRdb's version includes in-frame clones alone and lacks a portion of them. This sample has tens of thousands of clones, with approximately 90% found just once. The source material was CD4+ or CD8+ T cells sorted from blood, sampled in a trial of the OX40 agonist ivuxolimab. These receptors all stem from an adult with an advanced solid tumor such as melanoma, head and neck, liver or kidney cancer.

The chain links TRBV19 to TRBJ2-1, with 8 positions matching TRBD2. Trimming at V came to 4 bases and at J to 4 bases, leaving 9 bases not matched to a gene. The CDR3 sequence is 16 residues long. Germline CDR1 is LNHDA and CDR2 is SQIVND (reference sequence). CDR3 sequence (DNA): TGTGCCAGTAGTACTTCGGGTAGCGGGAAATACAATGAGCAGTTCTTC. Translated: CASSTSGSGKYNEQFF. The variable domain in full, completed from reference TRBV19 and TRBJ2-1, reads DGGITQSPKYLFRKEGQNVTLSCEQNLNHDAMYWYRQDPGQGLRLIYYSQIVNDFQKGDIAEGYSVSREKKESFPLTVTSAQKNPTAFYLCASSTSGSGKYNEQFFGPGTRLTVL.

V and J are TRBV29-1 and TRBJ2-1; D is possibly TRBD1 (5 bases). CDR3 length: 15 amino acids. The germline V gene encodes CDR1 SQVTM and CDR2 ANQGSEA. Trimming stripped 6 bases from V and 5 bases from J, with 20 bases between. This chain's CDR3 is CSVQSGLRGDNEQFF. The CDR3 DNA is TGCAGCGTACAATCAGGGCTAAGGGGTGACAATGAGCAGTTCTTC.

V and J are TRBV6-5 and TRBJ2-7; 7 bases line up with TRBD1. There are 12 residues in the CDR3. Trimming cost V 11 bases and J 1 base; bases outside gene matches: 5. CDR1 and CDR2 from the germline V gene are MNHEY and SVGAGI. Here the CDR3 DNA reads TGTGCCTCCCGGGACAGTTCCTACGAGCAGTACTTC. It translates to CASRDSSYEQYF.

This clone appeared a single time. This rearrangement joins TRBV7-3 to TRBJ2-1, with 8 bases matching TRBD2. The CDR3 sequence is 16 residues long. J was trimmed by 7 bases and V by 4 bases; bases with no gene match: 12. From germline, CDR1 is SGHTA and CDR2 FQGTGA. The CDR3 sequence is CASSWDSGISTNEQFF. CDR3 in DNA: TGTGCCAGCAGCTGGGATAGCGGGATCTCTACAAATGAGCAGTTCTTC.

This clone was counted between two and nine times. The chain couples TRBV13 to TRBJ2-1; 12 bases match TRBD2. The CDR3 consists of 16 residues. CDR1 PRHDT and CDR2 FYEKMQ come from the germline V gene (reference sequence). V lost 1 base to trimming and J lost 6 bases; unmatched junction nucleotides: 4. CDR3: CASSLATSGRGNEQFF. The CDR3 DNA sequence: TGTGCCAGCAGCTTAGCGACTAGCGGGAGAGGCAATGAGCAGTTCTTC.

The V gene is TRBV5-6, the J gene TRBJ2-7; D call uncertain. CDR1 and CDR2 from the germline V gene are SGHDT and YYEEEE. The CDR3 runs 11 residues. V lost 4 bases to trimming and J lost 4 bases, with 6 bases between them. CDR3 region: CASSVEYEQYF. DNA of the CDR3: TGTGCCAGCAGCGTCGAGTACGAGCAGTACTTC.

The chain has TRBV19 and TRBJ2-5, with TRBD2 as a possible D gene (5 bases). Between the trimmed V and J ends, which lost 8 bases and 5 bases, there was a span of 9 bases. The length of the CDR3 is 11 residues. In germline, CDR1 is LNHDA, CDR2 SQIVND (reference sequence). The CDR3 spells CASREFETQYF. The CDR3 DNA sequence: TGTGCCAGTCGGGAATTTGAGACCCAGTACTTC.

A remark on this clone: This sample also contains other DNA sequences that code for the same CDR3. The rearrangement joins TRBV29-1 to TRBJ2-1; the D is unclear. The V and J ends lost 3 bases and 0 bases respectively, with 3 bases between them. CDR1 is SQVTM, CDR2 ANQGSEA, per germline. The CDR3 sequence is 12 residues long. The CDR3 bases are TGCAGCGTTGAGAGCTCCTACAATGAGCAGTTCTTC. Protein: CSVESSYNEQFF.

V is TRBV5-5 and J is TRBJ2-3; TRBD2 matches 10 bases. The germline V gene has CDR1 SGHKS and CDR2 YYEKEE (reference sequence). The ends lost 5 bases at V and 5 bases at J; junction bases unmatched: 8. There are 15 residues in the CDR3. CDR3 nucleotide sequence: TGTGCCAGCAGTTCCGGGACTAGCGCGCTAGATACGCAGTATTTT. Encoded protein: CASSSGTSALDTQYF.

CDR3 coding DNA: TGTGCCAGCAGCGGGTCCTACAATGAGCAGTTCTTC. This gives the protein CASSGSYNEQFF. The chain recombines TRBV7-2 with TRBJ2-1; D is unclear. Looked up from germline, CDR1 is SGHTA and CDR2 is FQGNSA. V dropped 5 bases and J dropped 1 base, with 3 bases sitting between them. The CDR3 loop spans 12 amino acids.

V gene TRBV7-9 combines with J gene TRBJ2-1, with D unresolved. The CDR3 consists of 13 residues. Trimming took 1 base from V and 6 from J, leaving 7 bases between them. The germline V gene has CDR1 SEHNR and CDR2 FQNEAQ (reference sequence). In DNA form, the CDR3 reads TGTGCCAGCAGCTTAGAGCTCAGCAATGAGCAGTTCTTC. Translated, it gives CASSLELSNEQFF.

V and J are TRBV9 and TRBJ2-1, with TRBD2 matching over 10 bases. V shed 3 bases, J shed 1 base, and the junction held 4 bases outside the gene matches. The germline CDR1 and CDR2 sequences are SGDLS and YYNGEE. The CDR3 has 16 amino acids. The CDR3 coding sequence is TGTGCCAGCAGCGCGAGAGCGGGAGGGTCCTACAATGAGCAGTTCTTC. This translates into CASSARAGGSYNEQFF.

The sample holds one count of this clone. The CDR3, as DNA: TGCGCCAGCAGCGGGGGCCCCTCGGGAGGAAACACCATATATTTT. Protein product: CASSGGPSGGNTIYF. The chain has TRBV5-1 and TRBJ1-3, with D perhaps TRBD1 (6 bases). V dropped 4 bases and J dropped 4 bases, with 15 bases sitting between them. This CDR3 has 15 amino acids. Germline lookup yields CDR1 SGHRS and CDR2 YFSETQ. The whole variable domain, remainder taken from reference TRBV5-1 and TRBJ1-3, is KAGVTQTPRYLIKTRGQQVTLSCSPISGHRSVSWYQQTPGQGLQFLFEYFSETQRNKGNFPGRFSGRQFSNSRSEMNVSTLELGDSALYLCASSGGPSGGNTIYFGEGSWLTVV.

The rearrangement uses TRBV4-1 and TRBJ2-1; D possibly corresponds to TRBD1 (6 bases). The CDR3 is 11 residues long. V was pared by 4 bases and J by 15 bases, with 13 bases between. Germline V lookup: CDR1 MGHRA, CDR2 YSYEKL. DNA for the CDR3: TGCGCCAGCAGCCCAGGTGACAGGTGGTTCTTC. Its translation: CASSPGDRWFF.

As DNA, the CDR3 is TGTGCCAGCAGTACCCCTGGGATTGGAGCTTTCTTT. It encodes CASSTPGIGAFF. This chain connects TRBV27 to TRBJ1-1; D gene uncertain. The CDR3 runs to 12 residues. Germline CDR1 reads MNHEY; CDR2 reads SMNVEV (reference sequence). Trimming removed 5 bases from V and 10 bases from J, with 14 bases in between.

This clone was counted a single time. This chain uses TRBV13 with TRBJ2-7; D may be TRBD2 (6 bases). The V and J ends lost 1 base and 2 bases respectively, with 9 bases between them. The CDR3 is 14 residues long. Germline lookup yields CDR1 PRHDT and CDR2 FYEKMQ (reference sequence). The CDR3 DNA is TGTGCCAGCAGCTTAGCGGGAGAGCCCTACGAGCAGTACTTC. As protein: CASSLAGEPYEQYF.

The rearrangement uses TRBV11-3 and TRBJ1-1; possible D gene TRBD1, 5 bases. This CDR3 spans 15 amino acids. Germline CDR1 SGHNT, CDR2 YENEEA. Trimming shortened V by 1 base and J by 0 bases, and 9 bases separated the two germline ends. The CDR3 nucleotides are TGTGCCAGCAGCTTAGTTCGGGGGGTGAACACTGAAGCTTTCTTT. Protein product: CASSLVRGVNTEAFF.

The chain is built from TRBV13 and TRBJ1-4, with 7 bases that match TRBD1. Unmatched junction bases numbered 8, after V lost 6 bases and J lost 7 bases. This CDR3 has 14 amino acids. Looked up from germline, CDR1 is PRHDT and CDR2 is FYEKMQ (reference sequence). This chain's CDR3 is CASSLIGGLEKLFF. Here the CDR3 DNA reads TGTGCCAGCAGTTTAATAGGGGGCCTTGAAAAACTGTTTTTT.

The V call is TRBV19, the J call TRBJ2-7; possible D gene TRBD2, 5 bases. Per germline, CDR1 LNHDA and CDR2 SQIVND (reference sequence). The CDR3 is 18 amino acids. Trimming left V 3 bases short and J 3 bases short, with 24 bases between. The CDR3 is CASSIQGLTGAGNYEQYF. The CDR3 coding sequence is TGTGCCAGTAGTATCCAAGGCCTCACGGGCGCCGGGAACTACGAGCAGTACTTC.

The chain recombines TRBV7-6 with TRBJ2-7; D remains unclear. Germline CDR1 reads SGHVS; CDR2 reads FNYEAQ. The CDR3 is made up of 12 amino acids. V was shortened by 3 bases and J by 7 bases, with 10 bases between the two germline ends. CDR3 region: CASSLMEQEQYF. The CDR3, as DNA: TGTGCCAGCAGCTTGATGGAACAGGAGCAGTACTTC.

This rearrangement joins TRBV27 to TRBJ2-3, with a tentative D call TRBD2 (5 bases). Germline CDR1 reads MNHEY; CDR2 reads SMNVEV (reference sequence). Trimming left V 5 bases short and J 6 bases short, with 18 bases between. The CDR3 runs 15 residues. CDR3 sequence reads: CASSGSQRRADTQYF. In DNA, the CDR3 is TGTGCCAGCAGTGGCTCCCAGCGGCGGGCGGATACGCAGTATTTT.

The chain links TRBV21-1 to TRBJ1-4; the table's D call, TRBD1, has no DNA check behind it. TRBV21-1 is designated a pseudogene. CDR3 length equals 15 residues. CDR3 protein: CASSKAQGAVEKLFF. CDR3 in DNA: TGTGCCAGCAGCAAAGCCCAGGGGGCTGTCGAAAAACTGTTTTTT.

The rearrangement links TRBV5-8 to TRBJ2-7; D may be TRBD1 (6 bases). V was trimmed by 2 bases and J by 4 bases, leaving 7 bases between them. Germline V gives CDR1 SGHTS, CDR2 YDEGEE. This CDR3 has 12 amino acids. The CDR3 DNA reads TGTGCCAGCAGCTTAAGGGGGTACGAGCAGTACTTC. This codes for CASSLRGYEQYF.